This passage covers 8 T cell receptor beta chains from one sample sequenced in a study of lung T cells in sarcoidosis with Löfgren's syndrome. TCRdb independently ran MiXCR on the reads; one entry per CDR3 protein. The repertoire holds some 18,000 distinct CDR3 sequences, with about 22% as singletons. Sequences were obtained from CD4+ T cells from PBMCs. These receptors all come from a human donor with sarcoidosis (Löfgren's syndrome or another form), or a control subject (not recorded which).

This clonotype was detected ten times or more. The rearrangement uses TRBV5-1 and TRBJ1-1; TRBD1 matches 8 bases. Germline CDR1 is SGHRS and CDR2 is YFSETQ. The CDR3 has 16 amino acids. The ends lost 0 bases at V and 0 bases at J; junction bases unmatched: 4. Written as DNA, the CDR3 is TGCGCCAGCAGCTTGGAGCAGGGGGCGGTGAACACTGAAGCTTTCTTT. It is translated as CASSLEQGAVNTEAFF.

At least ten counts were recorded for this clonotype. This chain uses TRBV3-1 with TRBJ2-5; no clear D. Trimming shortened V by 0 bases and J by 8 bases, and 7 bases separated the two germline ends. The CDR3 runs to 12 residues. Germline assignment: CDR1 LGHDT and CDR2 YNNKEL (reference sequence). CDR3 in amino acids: CASSQDLYTQYF. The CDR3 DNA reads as TGTGCCAGCAGCCAAGATCTGTATACCCAGTACTTC.

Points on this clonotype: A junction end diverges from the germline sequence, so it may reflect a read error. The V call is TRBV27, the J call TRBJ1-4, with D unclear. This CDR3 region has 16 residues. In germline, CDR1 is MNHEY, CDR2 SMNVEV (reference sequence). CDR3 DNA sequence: TGTGCCAGCAGTCCCCTTCTTGGGGTCAGTAATGGAAAACTGTTTTTT. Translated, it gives CASSPLLGVSNGKLFF.

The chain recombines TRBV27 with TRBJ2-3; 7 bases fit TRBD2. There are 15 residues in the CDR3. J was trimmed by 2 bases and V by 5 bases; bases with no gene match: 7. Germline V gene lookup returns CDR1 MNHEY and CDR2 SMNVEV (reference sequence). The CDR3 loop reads CASSNLAENTDTQYF. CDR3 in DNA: TGTGCCAGCAGTAATCTAGCGGAAAACACAGATACGCAGTATTTT.

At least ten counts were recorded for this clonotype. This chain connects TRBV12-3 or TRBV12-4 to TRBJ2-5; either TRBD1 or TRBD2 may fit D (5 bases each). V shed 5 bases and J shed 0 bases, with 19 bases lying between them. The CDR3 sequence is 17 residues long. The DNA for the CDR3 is TGTGCCAGCAGTCCACCCATGGGACGTGGGAACCAAGAGACCCAGTACTTC. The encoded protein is CASSPPMGRGNQETQYF.

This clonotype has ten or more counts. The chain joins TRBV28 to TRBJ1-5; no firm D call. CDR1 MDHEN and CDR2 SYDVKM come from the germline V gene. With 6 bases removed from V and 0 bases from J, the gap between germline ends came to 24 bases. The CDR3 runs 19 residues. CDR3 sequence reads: CASRVYGGSRQRSNQPQHF. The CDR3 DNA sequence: TGTGCCAGCAGAGTTTATGGAGGGTCGAGGCAGCGTAGCAATCAGCCCCAGCATTTT.

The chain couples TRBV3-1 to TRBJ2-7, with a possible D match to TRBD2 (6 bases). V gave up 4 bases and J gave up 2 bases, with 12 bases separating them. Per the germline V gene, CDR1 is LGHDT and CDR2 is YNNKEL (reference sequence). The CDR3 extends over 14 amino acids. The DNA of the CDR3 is TGTGCCAGCAGCCCCTACGGGAGTCCCTACGAGCAGTACTTC. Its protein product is CASSPYGSPYEQYF.

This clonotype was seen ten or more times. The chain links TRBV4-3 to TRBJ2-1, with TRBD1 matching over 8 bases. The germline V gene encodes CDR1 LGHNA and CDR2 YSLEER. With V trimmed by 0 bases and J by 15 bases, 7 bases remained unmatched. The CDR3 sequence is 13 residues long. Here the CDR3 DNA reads TGCGCCAGCAGCCAAGATCGGGGACAGGCCCCGTTCTTC. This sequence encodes CASSQDRGQAPFF.